This entry lists 21 T cell receptor beta chains sequenced from one sample in a study of blood T cell repertoires in COVID-19. Here immunoSEQ multiplex PCR was the method, and the copy in TCRdb shows in-frame clones only, minus some. Of about 270,000 clones in the sample, 70% to 90% were seen once. The sequenced material came from peripheral blood. These receptors originate from a woman in her 70s with acute or convalescent COVID-19.

The chain carries TRBV3-1 (or the pseudogene TRBV3-2) and TRBJ2-3, with 9 positions matching TRBD2. Germline trimming cut 0 bases from V and 2 bases from J; bases unmatched to any gene: 9. Germline values: CDR1 LGHDT, CDR2 YNNKEL (reference sequence). CDR3 length: 18 amino acids. In nucleotides, the CDR3 is TGTGCCAGCAGCCAAGAAATAGGAGCGGGGGGAAACACAGATACGCAGTATTTT. The encoded protein is CASSQEIGAGGNTDTQYF.

For this clone: At the DNA level, this CDR3 is encoded by other sequences in the same sample as well. V usage is TRBV3-1 (or the pseudogene TRBV3-2) and J usage is TRBJ1-5; no firm D call. There are 13 residues in the CDR3. The germline V gene has CDR1 LGHDT and CDR2 YNNKEL (reference sequence). The ends were cut back, 1 base at V and 2 bases at J, with 3 bases in the middle. CDR3 loop: CASSQAGNQPQHF. The CDR3 DNA reads TGTGCCAGCAGCCAAGCGGGCAATCAGCCCCAGCATTTT.

The DNA of the CDR3 is TGTGCCAGCACCATTCCGGGACAGTACCTCACCGGTCCTTACAATGAGCAGTTCTTC. It is translated as CASTIPGQYLTGPYNEQFF. The rearrangement uses TRBV5-6 and TRBJ2-1; 7 bases fit TRBD1. Germline CDR1 reads SGHDT; CDR2 reads YYEEEE. Germline trimming cut 6 bases from V and 4 bases from J; bases unmatched to any gene: 22. The CDR3 has 19 residues.

The chain has TRBV5-1 and TRBJ2-5, with TRBD2 identical over 10 bases. CDR3 length: 15 residues. In germline, CDR1 is SGHRS, CDR2 YFSETQ. Trimming removed 5 bases from V and 7 bases from J; junction bases left unmatched: 11. CDR3: CASSPSSGGRGTQYF. CDR3 coding DNA: TGCGCCAGCAGTCCATCTAGCGGGGGCCGGGGGACCCAGTACTTC.

The chain links TRBV6-1 to TRBJ1-2, with D unclear. V was pared by 1 base and J by 0 bases, with 15 bases between. The CDR3 consists of 17 residues. CDR1 is MNHNS, CDR2 SASEGT, per germline. The CDR3 is CASSEVGGLTPNYGYTF. The CDR3 DNA follows: TGTGCCAGCAGTGAAGTCGGCGGCCTCACCCCTAACTATGGCTACACCTTC.

CDR3 sequence reads: CASSTGDPGGSPLHF. Written as DNA, the CDR3 is TGCGCCAGCAGCACTGGGGACCCGGGGGGATCACCCCTCCACTTT. The chain carries TRBV5-1 and TRBJ1-6; D possibly corresponds to TRBD1 (5 bases). CDR1 is SGHRS, CDR2 YFSETQ, per germline. The CDR3 is made up of 15 amino acids. The V and J ends lost 4 bases and 10 bases respectively, with 18 bases between them.

This chain connects TRBV5-5 to TRBJ1-1; perhaps TRBD1 as D (6 bases). The CDR3 length is 14 residues. Trimming shortened V by 0 bases and J by 4 bases, and 10 bases separated the two germline ends. CDR1 SGHKS and CDR2 YYEKEE come from the germline V gene (reference sequence). The CDR3 region is CASSLGGGFTEAFF. The CDR3 DNA reads as TGTGCCAGCAGCTTGGGAGGGGGTTTCACTGAAGCTTTCTTT. The full variable domain, with the rest looked up from reference TRBV5-5 and TRBJ1-1, is DAGVTQSPTHLIKTRGQQVTLRCSPISGHKSVSWYQQVLGQGPQFIFQYYEKEERGRGNFPDRFSARQFPNYSSELNVNALLLGDSALYLCASSLGGGFTEAFFGQGTRLTVV.

The CDR3 DNA follows: TGTGCCAGCAGTGCCGACGGGGGGACTGAAGCTTTCTTT. It yields the protein CASSADGGTEAFF. The gene calls are TRBV2 and TRBJ1-1; TRBD1 might be the D (5 bases). Between the trimmed V and J ends, which lost 4 bases and 5 bases, there was a span of 11 bases. The CDR3 has 13 residues. Per the germline V gene, CDR1 is SNHLY and CDR2 is FYNNEI.

The chain combines TRBV7-2 with TRBJ1-1; tentatively, D is TRBD1 (5 bases). Germline CDR1 and CDR2: SGHTA and FQGNSA. The CDR3 length is 14 residues. V was pared by 5 bases and J by 5 bases, with 15 bases between. CDR3 bases: TGTGCCAGCAGCCCAGGGATTCGGCGGACTGAAGCTTTCTTT. Its translation is CASSPGIRRTEAFF.

CDR3 in amino acids: CASSGPTGGINTEAFF. In nucleotides, the CDR3 is TGTGCCAGCAGTGGGCCGACAGGGGGCATCAACACTGAAGCTTTCTTT. The chain recombines TRBV6-1 with TRBJ1-1; 10 bases are shared with TRBD1. Per germline, CDR1 MNHNS and CDR2 SASEGT. CDR3 length: 16 amino acids. With 4 bases clipped from V and 2 bases from J, the junction kept 7 bases outside the gene matches.

V is TRBV4-1 and J is TRBJ2-3; 8 bases match TRBD2. The J segment lost 3 bases and the V segment lost 8 bases, leaving 10 bases of the junction unmatched. This CDR3 has 15 residues. Looked up from germline, CDR1 is MGHRA and CDR2 is YSYEKL. The CDR3 protein is CASRPTGGRTDTQYF. For the CDR3, the DNA is TGCGCCAGCCGTCCAACGGGGGGGCGGACAGATACGCAGTATTTT.

The rearrangement joins TRBV2 to TRBJ1-1; 8 bases are a match to TRBD1. The ends lost 5 bases at V and 6 bases at J; junction bases unmatched: 14. CDR3 length: 16 amino acids. Germline lookup yields CDR1 SNHLY and CDR2 FYNNEI. DNA of the CDR3: TGTGCCAGCAGTACCTCGGGGACAGGAGTGAGGTCTGAAGCTTTCTTT. Translating it yields CASSTSGTGVRSEAFF.

This clone was counted once. The J gene is TRBJ2-5, the V gene TRBV3-1 (or the pseudogene TRBV3-2); D is possibly TRBD2 (5 bases). CDR1 is LGHDT, CDR2 YNNKEL, per germline (reference sequence). Between the trimmed V and J ends, which lost 4 bases and 7 bases, there was a span of 10 bases. The length of the CDR3 is 12 residues. The CDR3 here is CASSPGGRTQYF. In nucleotides, the CDR3 is TGTGCCAGCAGCCCGGGTGGGAGGACCCAGTACTTC.

The chain links TRBV5-1 to TRBJ2-7; 8 bases are a match to TRBD2. CDR1 is SGHRS and CDR2 is YFSETQ in the germline V gene. V lost 2 bases, J lost 7 bases, and 17 bases stayed unmatched. This CDR3 has 17 residues. Written as DNA, the CDR3 is TGCGCCAGCAGCTTATTAAGCACGGGACTAGGGTCGGGAGAGCAGTACTTC. Encoded protein: CASSLLSTGLGSGEQYF. The full variable domain, completed using reference TRBV5-1 and TRBJ2-7, is KAGVTQTPRYLIKTRGQQVTLSCSPISGHRSVSWYQQTPGQGLQFLFEYFSETQRNKGNFPGRFSGRQFSNSRSEMNVSTLELGDSALYLCASSLLSTGLGSGEQYFGPGTRLTVT.

The chain joins TRBV20-1 to TRBJ2-7, with D uncertain. The CDR3 spans 11 residues. V gave up 3 bases and J gave up 6 bases, with 9 bases separating them. The germline V gene has CDR1 DFQATT and CDR2 SNEGSKA (reference sequence). The CDR3 DNA reads as TGCAGTGCTAGTGTAGAGGCCGAGCAGTACTTC. This translates into CSASVEAEQYF.

The chain carries TRBV27 and TRBJ2-2, with 10 bases fitting TRBD1. The CDR3 consists of 14 residues. The germline gives CDR1 MNHEY, CDR2 SMNVEV (reference sequence). Trimming removed 3 bases from V and 9 bases from J; junction bases left unmatched: 4. The chain's CDR3 is CASSFLGQGRELFF. DNA of the CDR3: TGTGCCAGCAGTTTTCTGGGACAGGGGAGGGAGCTGTTTTTT.

J is TRBJ1-4 and V is TRBV5-5, with D unclear. The germline V gene encodes CDR1 SGHKS and CDR2 YYEKEE (reference sequence). The CDR3 consists of 15 residues. Trimming cost V 0 bases and J 4 bases, with 10 bases left between them. The CDR3 reads CASSLVWALNEKLFF. CDR3 sequence (DNA): TGTGCCAGCAGCTTGGTCTGGGCCCTTAATGAAAAACTGTTTTTT.

The chain joins TRBV6-1 to TRBJ2-3, with TRBD1 matching 8 bases. This CDR3 is 17 amino acids long. The germline V gene encodes CDR1 MNHNS and CDR2 SASEGT. Unmatched junction bases numbered 15, after V lost 3 bases and J lost 7 bases. CDR3 coding DNA: TGTGCCAGCAGTGATCGGAGGAGGGCCAGGGGGCTGCATACGCAGTATTTT. Protein product: CASSDRRRARGLHTQYF.

This clone was detected once. The V and J genes are TRBV30 and TRBJ1-1; 7 bases align to TRBD1. V trimming: 0 bases; J trimming: 0 bases; junction bases outside the gene matches: 4. The CDR3 is made up of 15 amino acids. Per the germline V gene, CDR1 is GTSNPN and CDR2 is SVGIG (reference sequence). CDR3 nucleotides: TGTGCCTGGAGTGTACGGAGGGGGCTGAACACTGAAGCTTTCTTT. It translates to CAWSVRRGLNTEAFF.

CDR3: CAWSVSRVGELFF. CDR3 bases: TGTGCCTGGAGTGTAAGCAGGGTCGGGGAGCTGTTTTTT. The rearrangement joins TRBV30 to TRBJ2-2; a possible D gene is TRBD1 (5 bases). V gave up 0 bases and J gave up 7 bases, with 9 bases separating them. CDR3 size: 13 residues. The germline CDR1 and CDR2 sequences are GTSNPN and SVGIG (reference sequence). Variable domain in full (rest from reference TRBV30 and TRBJ2-2): SQTIHQWPATLVQPVGSPLSLECTVEGTSNPNLYWYRQAAGRGLQLLFYSVGIGQISSEVPQNLSASRPQDRQFILSSKKLLLSDSGFYLCAWSVSRVGELFFGEGSRLTVL.

The chain has TRBV11-3 and TRBJ1-1; D not resolved. The V end lost 5 bases, the J end lost 3 bases, and 10 bases lay between the germline ends. The length of the CDR3 is 13 residues. From germline, CDR1 is SGHNT and CDR2 YENEEA. The CDR3 region has the DNA TGTGCCAGCAGCGCCCGGGTTTACACTGAAGCTTTCTTT. Protein sequence: CASSARVYTEAFF. Based on the CDR3 plus reference TRBV11-3 and TRBJ1-1, the full variable domain is EAGVVQSPRYKIIEKKQPVAFWCNPISGHNTLYWYLQNLGQGPELLIRYENEEAVDDSQLPKDRFSAERLKGVDSTLKIQPAELGDSAVYLCASSARVYTEAFFGQGTRLTVV.